This TCR beta chain was observed in a study of brain T cells in children with intractable seizures. Profiled with immunoSEQ multiplex PCR; TCRdb holds only in-frame clones, not every one. The sample has about 340,000 clones, over 90% seen once. Trimming took 5 bases from V and 9 from J; bases not matched to a gene: 12. The CDR3 runs to 14 residues. In germline, CDR1 is LNHDA, CDR2 SQIVND (reference sequence). Time point specified: blood from clinic visit 5 months post-surgery; TSC patient then seizure free. At least one anti-epileptic drug was given before surgery. The sample in question was peripheral blood, obtained about 5 months after surgery. The receptor was derived from a boy under three years old with tuberous sclerosis and intractable seizures. V and J are TRBV19 and TRBJ2-7; 8 bases are a match to TRBD1. The CDR3 reads CASSGRGQGGVQYF. For the CDR3, the DNA is TGTGCCAGTAGTGGCCGCGGACAGGGAGGTGTGCAGTACTTC.